This entry is about one T cell receptor (beta chain). What it binds is unknown. The record originates from a study of cytomegalovirus exposure and HLA in healthy donors. Findings and caveats of the study: Most CMV-associated TCR beta chains appeared HLA-restricted in a later analysis.

V was pared by 2 bases and J by 7 bases, with 21 bases between. CDR3 length equals 16 residues. Germline V gene data show CDR1 as SGHNT and CDR2 as YYREEE (reference sequence). PCR employed 60 Vbeta and 13 Jbeta primers. This table comes from immunoSEQ multiplex PCR, and its TCRdb copy is limited to in-frame clones, with some not included. The sample contains 70,000 to 90,000 clones, 60% to 75% of which appear only once. The chain carries TRBV5-4 and TRBJ2-5; possible D gene TRBD2, 6 bases. The receptor comes from a man between 40 and 49 years old in good health and CMV-seropositive. The sequenced sample consisted of PBMCs. The CDR3 spells CASSFDQWSTGGTQYF. The DNA for the CDR3 is TGTGCCAGCAGCTTTGATCAGTGGTCTACCGGGGGGACCCAGTACTTC.